Sequencing of this T cell receptor (beta chain) was carried out in a study of blood T cells in healthy people across ages. A second PCR of roughly 7 to 11 cycles used a sample-barcoded 5' primer and a J-beta primer mix. Using its own MiXCR run on the 5' RACE reads, TCRdb lists one record per CDR3 protein. The sample shows hundreds of thousands of distinct CDR3 sequences, roughly 64% of them seen only once. Specimen: blood. The source of this sequence is a man aged 25-45 years in good health.

CDR3 loop: CASSATGRDAEAFF. CDR3 nucleotides: TGTGCCAGCAGTGCGACAGGGAGGGACGCTGAAGCTTTCTTT. The chain has TRBV25-1 and TRBJ1-1; 7 bases are a match to TRBD1. This CDR3 contains 14 residues. CDR1 is MGHDK and CDR2 is SYGVNS in the germline V gene. V lost 4 bases to trimming and J lost 6 bases; unmatched junction nucleotides: 8.